This T cell receptor (beta chain) stems from a study of CD8 T cells in ankylosing spondylitis. Study results and caveats: It appeared that ankylosing spondylitis blood was characterized by a TCR beta motif of eight highly homologous variants. Significantly higher representation of disease-linked clones was reported for matched ankylosing spondylitis synovial fluid.

This CDR3 is built from 15 residues. V lost 6 bases and J lost 5, with 23 bases in between. Germline V gene sequence: CDR1 DFQATT, CDR2 SNEGSKA (reference sequence). MiXCR was run by TCRdb on the 5' RACE reads, yielding one entry per CDR3 protein. The table shows almost 250,000 distinct CDR3 sequences, with under 35% occurring only once. This clonotype has at least ten counts. Its antigen is not identified. The chain has TRBV20-1 and TRBJ2-7, with D maybe TRBD2 (6 bases). The sequence derives from a male donor with ankylosing spondylitis or in good health (not recorded which). The sample was blood, either unsorted or a sorted T cell fraction (not recorded which). CDR3 nucleotides: TGCAGTGCCAAATTTGGGACTCTCGGGGGACACGAGCAGTACTTC. Protein sequence: CSAKFGTLGGHEQYF.